These T cell receptor beta chains were read from a single sample in a study of cytomegalovirus exposure and HLA in healthy donors. Clones were read by immunoSEQ multiplex PCR, and TCRdb kept only the in-frame ones, dropping some. The profile shows approximately 140,000 clones, approximately 82% of them singletons. Sequencing was done on a sample of PBMCs. These receptors were taken from a boy between 2 and 10 years old in good health and CMV-seronegative. CDR3s include the opening cysteine and the closing phenylalanine or tryptophan. The D gene is left open where the match is weak. Only some rows state a clone size, as once, few, many or a class for expanded clones.

CDR3	DNA	J	V	size	D	length
CASSLGTGTFGELFF	TGTGCCAGCAGCCTCGGGACAGGGACTTTCGGGGAGCTGTTTTTT	TRBJ2-2	TRBV4-2	once	TRBD1	15
CSADGLAGVYNEQFF	TGCAGCGCCGACGGACTAGCGGGGGTTTACAATGAGCAGTTCTTC	TRBJ2-1	TRBV29-1	NA	TRBD2	15
CASSQDLTPSNEQFF	TGTGCCAGCAGCCAAGATCTAACCCCCTCAAATGAGCAGTTCTTC	TRBJ2-1	TRBV14	once	NA	15
CASSGGQGDTDTQYF	TGTGCCAGCAGTGGCGGACAGGGGGACACAGATACGCAGTATTTT	TRBJ2-3	TRBV25-1	NA	TRBD1	15
CASSKGLAPSYEQYF	TGCGCCAGCAGCAAGGGACTAGCGCCCTCCTACGAGCAGTACTTC	TRBJ2-7	TRBV4-1	NA	TRBD2	15
CASSSRAVGELFF	TGTGCCAGCAGCTCCAGGGCCGTCGGGGAGCTGTTTTTT	TRBJ2-2	TRBV5-4	NA	NA	13
CASSYQGGRRASYEQYF	TGTGCCAGTAGTTACCAGGGCGGACGGAGGGCTTCCTACGAGCAGTACTTC	TRBJ2-7	TRBV19	NA	NA	17
CAWSPRPGQTQETQYF	TGTGCCTGGAGTCCCCGTCCGGGACAGACCCAAGAGACCCAGTACTTC	TRBJ2-5	TRBV30	NA	TRBD1	16
CASSLLAGLYNEQFF	TGTGCCAGCAGCTTATTAGCGGGGTTATACAATGAGCAGTTCTTC	TRBJ2-1	TRBV7-3	NA	TRBD2	15
CASSSQGVENTEAFF	TGTGCCAGTAGTAGCCAAGGGGTCGAGAACACTGAAGCTTTCTTT	TRBJ1-1	TRBV19	NA	NA	15
CASSPRDRGHSPLHF	TGTGCCAGTAGTCCCCGGGACAGGGGACATTCACCCCTCCACTTT	TRBJ1-6	TRBV19	NA	TRBD1	15
CASGGGEGQVREAFF	TGTGCCAGCGGGGGCGGGGAGGGACAGGTCAGAGAAGCTTTCTTT	TRBJ1-1	TRBV9	NA	TRBD1	15
CASSSTGIYGYTF	TGTGCCAGCAGTTCAACAGGGATCTATGGCTACACCTTC	TRBJ1-2	TRBV6-5	NA	NA	13
CASRGTGRRETQYF	TGCGCCAGCCGAGGGACAGGGAGAAGAGAGACCCAGTACTTC	TRBJ2-5	TRBV5-1	once	TRBD1	14
CASSRGLSPYEQYF	TGTGCCAGCAGCCGCGGACTCTCCCCCTACGAGCAGTACTTC	TRBJ2-7	TRBV13	NA	NA	14
CASSLDSPNEKLFF	TGTGCCAGCAGCTTAGACAGCCCAAATGAAAAACTGTTTTTT	TRBJ1-4	TRBV5-4	NA	NA	14
CASGPPLAGGYNEQFF	TGTGCTAGTGGCCCTCCCCTAGCGGGGGGGTACAATGAGCAGTTCTTC	TRBJ2-1	TRBV12-5	NA	TRBD2	16
CASSKTTVSNQPQHF	TGTGCCAGCAGTAAAACCACAGTGAGCAATCAGCCCCAGCATTTT	TRBJ1-5	TRBV5-6	NA	NA	15
CASRKDIPNYGYTF	TGTGCCAGCAGGAAAGACATCCCAAACTATGGCTACACCTTC	TRBJ1-2	TRBV2	NA	NA	14
CASSKAQREKKMDVEQFF	TGTGCCAGCAGCAAAGCGCAGCGGGAGAAGAAAATGGACGTTGAGCAGTTCTTC	TRBJ2-1	TRBV21-1	NA	NA	18
CASRGQVNMNTEAFF	TGTGCCAGCAGGGGACAGGTGAACATGAACACTGAAGCTTTCTTT	TRBJ1-1	TRBV6-5	NA	TRBD1	15
CASSFGPGGSQPQHF	NA	TRBJ1-5	TRBV7-2	NA	NA	15
CSVGETSGYNEQFF	TGCAGCGTTGGAGAGACTAGTGGCTACAATGAGCAGTTCTTC	TRBJ2-1	TRBV29-1	NA	NA	14
CASSYSKGTGDSPLHF	TGTGCCAGCAGTTACTCGAAAGGGACAGGGGATTCACCCCTCCACTTT	TRBJ1-6	TRBV6-6	NA	TRBD1	16
CASSQTGTGELFF	TGTGCCAGCAGCCAGACAGGCACCGGGGAGCTGTTTTTT	TRBJ2-2	TRBV7-3	NA	NA	13
CASSLAGQGPGCGYTF	TGCGCCAGCAGCTTGGCGGGACAGGGACCCGGCTGTGGCTACACCTTC	TRBJ1-2	TRBV5-1	NA	TRBD1	16
CASDRGLGSGANVLTF	TGTGCTAGCGACAGGGGCTTAGGTTCTGGGGCCAACGTCCTGACTTTC	TRBJ2-6	TRBV19	NA	TRBD1	16
CASSESGQSRETQYF	TGTGCCAGCAGTGAATCTGGACAGTCCCGAGAGACCCAGTACTTC	TRBJ2-5	TRBV25-1	once	NA	15
CASSEMGRQVGEQYF	TGTGCCAGCAGTGAAATGGGCCGGCAGGTGGGCGAGCAGTACTTC	TRBJ2-7	TRBV6-1	NA	NA	15
CASSRTGDEQFF	TGTGCCAGCAGCCGAACAGGGGATGAGCAGTTCTTC	TRBJ2-1	TRBV7-9	NA	TRBD1	12
CASSWASAYNEQFF	TGTGCCAGCAGCTGGGCTAGCGCCTACAATGAGCAGTTCTTC	TRBJ2-1	TRBV5-5	once	NA	14
CASSLEGGTKNTEAFF	TGTGCCAGCAGCTTAGAAGGCGGCACTAAGAACACTGAAGCTTTCTTT	TRBJ1-1	TRBV11-3	NA	NA	16
CASSDTGENEQFF	TGTGCCAGCAGTGACACGGGAGAGAATGAGCAGTTCTTC	TRBJ2-1	TRBV6-4	NA	NA	13
CASSLLGRGGGTEAFF	TGTGCCAGCAGTTTATTAGGTCGCGGGGGAGGCACTGAAGCTTTCTTT	TRBJ1-1	TRBV27	few	NA	16
CASSEGGRGSAGELFF	TGTGCCAGCAGCGAGGGCGGGAGGGGGTCCGCCGGGGAGCTGTTTTTT	TRBJ2-2	TRBV7-3	NA	TRBD2	16
CASSLRGPETQYF	TGTGCCAGCAGCTTGCGGGGTCCGGAGACCCAGTACTTC	TRBJ2-5	TRBV5-4	NA	NA	13
CASSILLGGGPYNEQFF	TGTGCCAGTAGTATCTTGCTCGGTGGAGGGCCCTACAATGAGCAGTTCTTC	TRBJ2-1	TRBV19	NA	NA	17
CASSFSNTGELFF	TGTGCCAGCAGTTTCAGTAACACCGGGGAGCTGTTTTTT	TRBJ2-2	TRBV27	NA	NA	13
CATRETIPYTDTQYF	TGTGCCACCAGGGAGACGATTCCCTACACAGATACGCAGTATTTT	TRBJ2-3	TRBV15	NA	NA	15
CASSISSNYGYTF	TGTGCCAGTAGTATTAGCAGCAACTATGGCTACACCTTC	TRBJ1-2	TRBV19	NA	NA	13